The clone carrying this T cell receptor beta chain was detected only once. Its target is unknown. Treatment given: oral pan-JAK inhibitor, 5-10 mg twice daily. Isolated RNA was reverse transcribed into cDNA used as the sequencing template. This table comes from immunoSEQ multiplex PCR, and its TCRdb copy is limited to in-frame clones, with some not included. The sample has over 80,000 clones; about 44% are singletons. The sample originates from a study of CD8+ T cells in alopecia areata. The CDR3 is 15 amino acids. The junction had 7 bases not matched to a gene; V was cut back by 6 bases and J by 1 base. Germline CDR1 is MNHEY and CDR2 is SVGAGI. Study-wide findings and caveats: Although TCR sharing was seen in mice, sharing across patients was less clear, possibly for HLA-related reasons. Uncertainty remains about how baseline CD8+ expansion links to response, with one nonresponder.

The sequence was collected from a human donor with alopecia areata. This sequence joins TRBV6-5 and TRBJ1-1; 8 bases are a match to TRBD1. Source: CD8+ T cells sorted from blood, taken at week 24, from a patient treated with tofacitinib. The CDR3 coding sequence is TGTGCCAGCAGGGAAAGACAGGGGTGGAACACTGAAGCTTTCTTT. This translates into CASRERQGWNTEAFF.